The clone carrying this T cell receptor (beta chain) occurred a few times. Its antigen is as yet unknown. V lost 0 bases to trimming and J lost 10 bases, with 17 bases between them. From germline, CDR1 is SGDLS and CDR2 YYNGEE. CDR3 length equals 14 residues. This specimen comes from a study of Ad26.COV2.S vaccination and SARS-CoV-2 variants. Study summary: A COV1001 Ad26.COV2.S trial-arm participant provided the sample. Ad26.COV2.S given intramuscularly, once or twice 56 days apart. Points from the study as a whole: Placebo and vaccine recipients had non-spike TCR breadth that was similar. Vaccinated individuals (as opposed to placebo recipients) had higher spike-specific TCR breadth.

Documented treatment: approximately 18 received Ad26.COV2.S at low or high dose, single or two shots; roughly five received placebo; per-sample allocation not given. Sampling was performed 63 days after the first vaccine or placebo injection. Libraries were prepared by immunoSEQ multiplex PCR; TCRdb keeps only in-frame clonotypes and omits some of them. The repertoire holds a few hundred thousand clones, with about four fifths as singletons. The sequence derives from a person aged 18-65 years who received the Ad26.COV2.S COVID-19 vaccine or a placebo. Sample: peripheral blood, taken in a trial of Ad26.COV2.S vaccine versus placebo. The chain couples TRBV9 to TRBJ2-7; possibly TRBD1 for D (7 bases). The CDR3 is CASSVDGGGPIQYF. CDR3 DNA sequence: TGTGCCAGCAGCGTAGATGGAGGGGGCCCGATTCAGTACTTC.